This is a list of T cell receptor beta chains from one sample in a study of blood T cell repertoires in COVID-19. Using immunoSEQ multiplex PCR, the repertoire was profiled, and TCRdb retains in-frame clones only, with some absent. The table records 53,000 or so clones, about 82% of them present only once. The sample was peripheral blood. The receptors stem from a man in his 70s with active COVID-19. Both conserved end residues are part of each CDR3. Each record gives: CDR3 length, D gene, V gene, J gene, clone size, CDR3 protein, CDR3 DNA. A D gene is named only where the DNA matches it firmly. Not every row has a clone size; where given, it reads once, few, many or a size class.

>12|-|TRBV10-3|TRBJ2-2|-
CAISDGGGELFF
TGTGCCATCAGTGACGGTGGCGGGGAGCTGTTTTTT
>14|-|TRBV30|TRBJ1-2|-
CAWSVQLGRWGYTF
TGTGCCTGGAGTGTACAACTGGGGCGTTGGGGCTACACCTTC
>14|-|TRBV5-4|TRBJ2-3|-
CASSLERSVRTQYF
TGTGCCAGCAGCTTGGAGCGGAGCGTCCGTACGCAGTATTTT
>13|-|TRBV2|TRBJ2-5|-
CASKGGLQETQYF
TGTGCCAGCAAGGGCGGACTCCAAGAGACCCAGTACTTC
>17|TRBD1|TRBV5-1|TRBJ1-2|few
CASSPRQGGTANYGYTF
TGCGCCAGCAGCCCGAGACAGGGGGGCACAGCTAACTATGGCTACACCTTC
>14|TRBD1|TRBV11-2|TRBJ1-4|-
CASSRGQGAEKLFF
TGTGCCAGCAGCCGCGGACAGGGGGCGGAAAAACTGTTTTTT
>13|-|TRBV19|TRBJ1-1|-
CARRGEVDTEAFF
TGTGCCAGGAGAGGAGAGGTGGACACTGAAGCTTTCTTT
>13|-|TRBV10-2|TRBJ2-7|once
CASSENGDYEQYF
TGCGCCAGCAGTGAAAACGGGGACTACGAGCAGTACTTC
>14|TRBD2|TRBV7-9|TRBJ2-1|few
CASSPGGGLNEQFF
TGTGCCAGCAGCCCGGGGGGGGGCCTCAATGAGCAGTTCTTC
>15|-|TRBV5-4|TRBJ2-3|-
CASSFDGRSGDTQYF
TGTGCCAGCAGCTTCGACGGACGGTCGGGGGATACGCAGTATTTT
>16|TRBD2|TRBV7-2|TRBJ2-5|-
CASSLRASGLGETQYF
TGTGCCAGCAGCTTAAGGGCTAGCGGGTTAGGTGAGACCCAGTACTTC
>13|-|TRBV6-5|TRBJ1-5|-
CASKGGEGQPQHF
TGTGCCAGCAAAGGGGGGGAGGGTCAGCCCCAGCATTTT
>16|TRBD2|TRBV7-2|TRBJ2-1|-
CASSPWTSGGAWEGFF
TGTGCCAGCAGCCCTTGGACTAGCGGGGGGGCGTGGGAGGGGTTCTTC
>14|-|TRBV18|TRBJ1-4|-
CASSLQNRAEKLFF
TGTGCCAGCTCACTCCAAAACAGGGCTGAAAAACTGTTTTTT
>13|-|TRBV6-2/TRBV6-3|TRBJ2-7|once
CASSSVGQGFFYF
TGTGCCAGCAGTTCCGTGGGCCAGGGTTTTTTTTACTTC
>12|-|TRBV29-1|TRBJ2-5|-
CSASAAEETQYF
TGCAGCGCTTCTGCGGCCGAAGAGACCCAGTACTTC
>18|-|TRBV21-1|TRBJ2-4|-
CASSKVSKAGQVSLVQYF
TGTGCCAGCAGCAAGGTCTCGAAAGCGGGACAGGTTTCCCTGGTTCAGTACTTC
>17|TRBD2|TRBV7-2|TRBJ2-7|-
CASSLGSSGGGSYEQYF
TGTGCCAGCAGCTTAGGGTCTAGCGGGGGGGGCTCCTACGAGCAGTACTTC
>15|TRBD2|TRBV11-2|TRBJ2-7|-
CASRGAHGGLYEQYF
TGTGCCAGCAGAGGGGCTCACGGGGGGTTATACGAGCAGTACTTC
>11|-|TRBV5-6|TRBJ1-2|-
CASSTGYGYTF
TGTGCCAGCAGCACCGGCTATGGCTACACCTTC
>14|-|TRBV18|TRBJ2-7|-
CASSPGVQGYEQYF
TGTGCCAGCTCACCGGGTGTCCAGGGTTACGAGCAGTACTTC
>16|-|TRBV7-2|TRBJ1-1|-
CASSLAPGNRNTEAFF
TGTGCCAGCAGCTTAGCGCCAGGGAATAGGAACACTGAAGCTTTCTTT
>13|-|TRBV18|TRBJ1-1|once
CASSPNKNTEAFF
TGTGCCAGCTCACCAAACAAGAACACTGAAGCTTTCTTT
>10|-|TRBV28|TRBJ1-1|-
CASTGTEAFF
TGTGCCAGCACCGGGACTGAAGCTTTCTTT
>14|TRBD1|TRBV27|TRBJ1-2|once
CASSPRDRVYGYTF
TGTGCCAGCAGTCCCCGGGACAGGGTCTATGGCTACACCTTC
>15|TRBD2|TRBV7-3|TRBJ2-1|-
CASTPGRGGLNEQFF
TGTGCCAGCACCCCGGGGCGGGGGGGCCTCAATGAGCAGTTCTTC
>16|-|TRBV5-6|TRBJ1-3|once
CASSLSGTPSGNTIYF
TGTGCCAGCAGCTTGTCAGGGACTCCTTCTGGAAACACCATATATTTT
>14|TRBD2|TRBV6-5|TRBJ2-3|-
CASSYGGVTDTQYF
TGTGCCAGCAGTTACGGGGGGGTCACAGATACGCAGTATTTT
>15|TRBD1|TRBV19|TRBJ1-5|-
CASIGGTGSDQPQHF
TGTGCCAGTATAGGCGGGACAGGGTCGGATCAGCCCCAGCATTTT
>14|TRBD2|TRBV6-2/TRBV6-3|TRBJ2-7|-
CASSYSGLVREQYF
TGTGCCAGCAGTTACAGCGGACTAGTTCGGGAGCAGTACTTC
>17|-|TRBV9|TRBJ1-6|-
CASSLSPSGLSESPLHF
TGTGCCAGCAGCCTCTCCCCTTCGGGACTCAGTGAGTCACCCCTCCACTTT
>15|-|TRBV6-4|TRBJ2-2|many
CASSEARDGTGELFF
TGTGCCAGCAGTGAGGCCAGGGATGGCACCGGGGAGCTGTTTTTT
>11|-|TRBV19|TRBJ1-2|few
CASMSSYGYTF
TGTGCCAGTATGAGTTCCTATGGCTACACCTTC
>15|TRBD2|TRBV3-1/TRBV3-2|TRBJ2-5|-
CASSLRSGGGETQYF
TGTGCCAGCAGCCTCCGTAGCGGGGGAGGAGAGACCCAGTACTTC
>15|TRBD2|TRBV7-2|TRBJ2-7|-
CASSPAGGSSYEQYF
TGTGCCAGCAGCCCGGCGGGGGGGAGCTCCTACGAGCAGTACTTC
>17|TRBD2|TRBV7-2|TRBJ2-5|-
CASSRASGGGGRETQYF
TGTGCCAGCAGCCGTGCTAGCGGGGGGGGCGGTAGGGAGACCCAGTACTTC
>15|TRBD1|TRBV5-1|TRBJ1-6|few
CASSLESQGTSPLHF
TGCGCCAGCAGCTTGGAATCACAGGGGACATCACCCCTCCACTTT
>12|-|TRBV2|TRBJ1-5|-
CASRYSNQPQHF
TGTGCCAGCCGTTATAGCAATCAGCCCCAGCATTTT
>15|-|TRBV5-1|TRBJ2-7|-
CASSLFQSSFYEQYF
TGCGCCAGCAGCTTGTTTCAGTCTTCATTCTACGAGCAGTACTTC
>15|-|TRBV6-2/TRBV6-3|TRBJ1-1|-
CASSYTPGTRSEAFF
TGTGCCAGCAGTTACACACCCGGGACAAGGAGTGAAGCTTTCTTT
>16|-|TRBV5-1|TRBJ2-2|-
CASKGTGTRNTGELFF
TGCGCCAGCAAAGGAACCGGGACACGCAACACCGGGGAGCTGTTTTTT
>15|TRBD1|TRBV13|TRBJ2-7|-
CASRSQGAVSYEQYF
TGTGCCAGCAGATCACAGGGGGCAGTGTCCTACGAGCAGTACTTC
>15|TRBD2|TRBV6-2/TRBV6-3|TRBJ2-2|-
CASSYSLAARGELFF
TGTGCCAGCAGTTACAGCCTAGCGGCCCGGGGGGAGCTGTTTTTT
>13|TRBD1|TRBV29-1|TRBJ1-1|-
CSGGQGANTEAFF
TGCAGCGGTGGACAGGGAGCGAACACTGAAGCTTTCTTT
>15|-|TRBV5-5|TRBJ2-7|-
CASSLATSSSYEQYF
TGTGCCAGCAGCTTGGCCACTAGCTCTTCCTACGAGCAGTACTTC
>17|TRBD1|TRBV3-1/TRBV3-2|TRBJ1-2|-
CASSQLLGQGQDYGYTF
TGTGCCAGCAGCCAACTTCTCGGACAGGGGCAGGACTATGGCTACACCTTC
>15|-|TRBV6-1|TRBJ1-4|-
CASSERAQENEKLFF
TGTGCCAGCAGTGAGCGGGCCCAAGAAAATGAAAAACTGTTTTTT
>14|-|TRBV19|TRBJ2-7|-
CASSSGQGSYEQYF
TGTGCCAGTAGTTCGGGTCAGGGTTCCTACGAGCAGTACTTC
>15|TRBD2|TRBV6-2/TRBV6-3|TRBJ2-7|-
CASSPLGRGVYEQYF
TGTGCCAGCAGTCCCCTGGGGCGGGGGGTTTACGAGCAGTACTTC
>13|-|TRBV6-1|TRBJ1-2|-
CASSDVAAYGYTF
TGTGCCAGCAGTGATGTAGCGGCCTATGGCTACACCTTC
>14|TRBD1|TRBV6-1|TRBJ2-3|-
CASSDGQGADTQYF
TGTGCCAGCAGTGACGGACAGGGGGCAGATACGCAGTATTTT
>13|TRBD2|TRBV7-8|TRBJ2-1|-
CASSSGGPNEQFF
TGTGCCAGCAGCTCGGGGGGTCCCAATGAGCAGTTCTTC
>14|-|TRBV11-3|TRBJ2-1|-
CASSLDPQGYEQFF
TGTGCCAGCAGCTTAGACCCACAGGGCTATGAGCAGTTCTTC
>16|TRBD2|TRBV4-3|TRBJ2-1|few
CASSQGTSGGYNEQFF
TGCGCCAGCAGCCAAGGGACTAGCGGGGGCTACAATGAGCAGTTCTTC
>16|TRBD2|TRBV6-1|TRBJ2-3|-
CASSDGSGGGTDTQYF
TGTGCCAGCAGTGATGGTAGCGGGGGAGGCACAGATACGCAGTATTTT
>14|TRBD1|TRBV6-5|TRBJ1-4|-
CASSYSQGEEKLFF
TGTGCCAGCAGTTACTCGCAGGGGGAGGAAAAACTGTTTTTT
>17|TRBD1|TRBV6-2/TRBV6-3|TRBJ1-5|-
CASSFRLQGSVGQPQHF
TGTGCCAGCAGTTTCCGCCTACAGGGGAGTGTGGGACAGCCCCAGCATTTT
>18|-|TRBV5-4|TRBJ2-6|-
CASSLARTSPGGANVLTF
TGTGCCAGCAGCTTGGCAAGAACGTCTCCGGGGGGGGCCAACGTCCTGACTTTC